These 14 T cell receptor beta chains came from one sample sequenced in a study of cytomegalovirus exposure and HLA in healthy donors. The primer mix had 60 Vbeta and 13 Jbeta primers. Profiling relied on immunoSEQ multiplex PCR, and the TCRdb table lists in-frame clones only, not all of them. This sample has 95,000 to 150,000 clones, with about 16% found just once. The specimen sequenced was PBMCs. The receptors derive from a woman aged 18-29 years in good health and CMV-seronegative.

The chain is built from TRBV30 and TRBJ2-1, with 9 nucleotides matching TRBD2. Germline values: CDR1 GTSNPN, CDR2 SVGIG (reference sequence). The CDR3 runs 14 residues. The junction had 9 bases not matched to a gene; V was cut back by 4 bases and J by 8 bases. The CDR3 loop reads CAWNHGTSRDEQFF. The CDR3, as DNA: TGTGCCTGGAATCACGGGACTAGCAGAGATGAGCAGTTCTTC.

V gene TRBV2 combines with J gene TRBJ1-1, with D possibly TRBD1 on 6 matching bases. The CDR3 consists of 12 residues. Trimming stripped 5 bases from V and 4 bases from J, with 8 bases between. Germline V gives CDR1 SNHLY, CDR2 FYNNEI. The CDR3 protein is CASSSGATEAFF. The CDR3 DNA reads as TGTGCCAGCAGTTCAGGGGCCACTGAAGCTTTCTTT.

This clone came up a few times. The V gene is TRBV7-2, the J gene TRBJ2-7, with 11 positions matching TRBD1. Germline loops: CDR1 SGHTA, CDR2 FQGNSA. The CDR3 runs 15 residues. With 0 bases clipped from V and 4 bases from J, the junction kept 2 bases outside the gene matches. The CDR3 loop reads CASSLADRGPYEQYF. In nucleotides, the CDR3 is TGTGCCAGCAGCTTAGCGGACAGGGGGCCTTACGAGCAGTACTTC.

The chain recombines TRBV5-1 with TRBJ1-2, with D uncertain. V lost 0 bases, J lost 0 bases, and 6 bases lay in between. The CDR3 is 14 amino acids. The germline gives CDR1 SGHRS, CDR2 YFSETQ. CDR3 region: CASSLGKTNYGYTF. As DNA, the CDR3 is TGCGCCAGCAGCTTGGGTAAAACTAACTATGGCTACACCTTC.

The chain's CDR3 is CASSKKQGPYNEQFF. CDR3 bases: TGTGCCAGTAGTAAAAAACAGGGTCCCTACAATGAGCAGTTCTTC. The rearrangement links TRBV19 to TRBJ2-1; possible D gene TRBD1, 6 bases. The CDR3 loop spans 15 amino acids. Germline CDR1 reads LNHDA; CDR2 reads SQIVND (reference sequence). Trimming pared 4 bases from V and 2 bases from J, leaving 12 bases between. Full variable domain (remainder filled in from reference TRBV19 and TRBJ2-1): DGGITQSPKYLFRKEGQNVTLSCEQNLNHDAMYWYRQDPGQGLRLIYYSQIVNDFQKGDIAEGYSVSREKKESFPLTVTSAQKNPTAFYLCASSKKQGPYNEQFFGPGTRLTVL.

This clone turned up a few times. The chain carries TRBV4-3 and TRBJ1-1, with TRBD1 matching over 10 bases. The CDR3 totals 13 residues. V was pared by 4 bases and J by 10 bases, with 6 bases of the junction left unmatched. Looked up from germline, CDR1 is LGHNA and CDR2 is YSLEER. As DNA, the CDR3 is TGCGCCAGCAGCCCTTCAGGGACAGGGGCAGCTTTCTTT. This gives the protein CASSPSGTGAAFF.

This chain links TRBV10-1 with TRBJ1-1, with a weak D call TRBD1 (6 bases). V was cut by 5 bases and J by 5 bases, with 12 bases left in between. The CDR3 has 13 residues. Germline CDR1 is WNHNN and CDR2 is SYGVQD (reference sequence). CDR3 protein: CASSSGGRTEAFF. CDR3 coding DNA: TGCGCCAGCAGTAGCGGGGGGCGGACTGAAGCTTTCTTT.

This clone appeared a few times. The V and J genes are TRBV28 and TRBJ2-1; 10 nucleotides line up with TRBD1. Losses at the gene ends were 4 bases for V and 5 bases for J; bases not matched to a gene: 8. The germline V gene encodes CDR1 MDHEN and CDR2 SYDVKM. The CDR3 totals 16 residues. CDR3 amino acids: CASSSPGQGPNNEQFF. The CDR3 nucleotides read TGTGCCAGCAGTTCACCGGGACAGGGGCCTAACAATGAGCAGTTCTTC.

The chain links TRBV19 to TRBJ1-1; D is unresolved. The CDR3 loop spans 13 amino acids. V was shortened by 5 bases and J by 4 bases, with 11 bases between the two germline ends. CDR1 and CDR2 from the germline V gene are LNHDA and SQIVND (reference sequence). DNA for the CDR3: TGTGCCAGTAGTGAGGGAGTGGTCACTGAAGCTTTCTTT. Translation: CASSEGVVTEAFF.

This chain uses TRBV18 with TRBJ2-5; 10 bases fit TRBD1. Germline lookup yields CDR1 KGHSH and CDR2 LQKENI. The length of the CDR3 is 16 residues. Losses at the gene ends were 4 bases for V and 5 bases for J; bases not matched to a gene: 10. The CDR3: CASSLNPGQGTETQYF. The CDR3 DNA follows: TGTGCCAGCTCACTCAATCCGGGACAGGGGACGGAGACCCAGTACTTC.

The chain couples TRBV28 to TRBJ2-2; D unclear. Per germline, CDR1 MDHEN and CDR2 SYDVKM. The germline V and J ends were trimmed by 8 bases and 0 bases, with 10 bases remaining between them. This CDR3 contains 14 residues. CDR3 sequence: CASLSTANTGELFF. Written as DNA, the CDR3 is TGTGCCAGCTTATCCACGGCGAACACCGGGGAGCTGTTTTTT.

This clone was detected only a few times. The chain has TRBV19 and TRBJ2-5, with a tentative D call TRBD1 (5 bases). CDR1 is LNHDA and CDR2 is SQIVND in the germline V gene (reference sequence). The V end was cut by 4 bases, the J end by 1 base, with 10 bases between. The length of the CDR3 is 14 residues. The CDR3 is CASSSRQLQETQYF. CDR3 DNA sequence: TGTGCCAGTAGTAGCCGACAGCTCCAAGAGACCCAGTACTTC.

This chain links TRBV7-2 with TRBJ2-1, with 9 nucleotides matching TRBD2. Losses at the gene ends were 2 bases for V and 5 bases for J; bases not matched to a gene: 1. CDR1 and CDR2 (germline): SGHTA, FQGNSA. This CDR3 is built from 14 residues. In DNA form, the CDR3 reads TGTGCCAGCAGCTTAAAGCGGGGGGACAATGAGCAGTTCTTC. Protein sequence: CASSLKRGDNEQFF.

This clone was recorded a few times. The rearrangement joins TRBV9 to TRBJ2-1; 12 nucleotides align to TRBD2. Unmatched junction bases numbered 4, after V lost 3 bases and J lost 6 bases. The V gene's germline CDR1 is SGDLS and CDR2 YYNGEE. The CDR3 extends over 15 amino acids. DNA of the CDR3: TGTGCCAGCAGCGCTAGCGGGGGGGCGAGCAATGAGCAGTTCTTC. Its translation is CASSASGGASNEQFF.